The 16 T cell receptor beta chains given below trace back to one sample, sequenced in a study of CD8 T cells in ankylosing spondylitis. The study's findings and limits: Made up of roughly 8 highly homologous variants, a TCR beta motif appeared characteristic of ankylosing spondylitis blood.

Which antigens these TCRs recognize remains unknown. TCRdb reprocessed the 5' RACE reads with MiXCR, giving one entry per CDR3 protein. Of about 440,000 distinct CDR3 sequences listed, approximately 17% are singletons. The sample taken for sequencing was blood, either unsorted or a sorted T cell fraction (not recorded which). These receptors were obtained from a male donor with ankylosing spondylitis.

The chain couples TRBV24-1 to TRBJ2-2; tentative D call: TRBD2 (5 bases). The CDR3 spans 14 residues. The germline V and J ends were trimmed by 6 bases and 3 bases, with 10 bases remaining between them. The germline V gene has CDR1 KGHDR and CDR2 SFDVKD. The DNA for the CDR3 is TGTGCCACCAGTCGCCCAGCGGACACCGGGGAGCTGTTTTTT. Translated, it gives CATSRPADTGELFF.

The chain links TRBV27 to TRBJ2-2; TRBD1 might be the D (6 bases). Germline-derived CDR1 and CDR2 are MNHEY and SMNVEV (reference sequence). The CDR3 sequence is 15 residues long. V dropped 8 bases and J dropped 6 bases, with 19 bases sitting between them. The CDR3 reads CASLRTVFGAGELFF. DNA of the CDR3: TGTGCCAGCCTTCGGACAGTCTTCGGGGCCGGGGAGCTGTTTTTT.

The rearrangement uses TRBV29-1 and TRBJ2-7; 7 bases line up with TRBD2. This CDR3 has 11 amino acids. V lost 7 bases to trimming and J lost 3 bases; unmatched junction nucleotides: 3. CDR1 and CDR2 (germline): SQVTM, ANQGSEA. CDR3 nucleotides: TGCAGCGGGGGGGACTACTACGAGCAGTACTTC. Residues: CSGGDYYEQYF.

This clonotype was observed a handful of times. The chain recombines TRBV30 with TRBJ1-6, with D perhaps TRBD1 (5 bases). Trimming took 4 bases from V and 13 from J, leaving 20 bases between them. Germline values: CDR1 GTSNPN, CDR2 SVGIG (reference sequence). The CDR3 runs to 14 residues. The CDR3 coding sequence is TGTGCCTGGAACTCGTTCGGGGGAGGGTCCCCCCTCCACTTT. Protein sequence: CAWNSFGGGSPLHF.

This clonotype was found many times. V and J are TRBV12-3 or TRBV12-4 and TRBJ2-2, with 12 bases identical to TRBD1. Losses at the gene ends were 4 bases for V and 9 bases for J; bases not matched to a gene: 6. The CDR3 length is 15 residues. The CDR3 loop reads CASSSGTGGLWELFF. The CDR3 DNA sequence: TGTGCCAGCAGTTCCGGGACAGGGGGCTTGTGGGAGCTGTTTTTT.

The chain uses TRBV2 and TRBJ2-1; 7 bases agree with TRBD2. The CDR3 consists of 14 residues. Trimming took 8 bases from V and 4 from J; bases not matched to a gene: 8. Looked up from germline, CDR1 is SNHLY and CDR2 is FYNNEI. CDR3 DNA: TGTGCCAGCGGGGGAGGGGTGGGTTACAATGAGCAGTTCTTC. This encodes CASGGGVGYNEQFF.

The genes are TRBV20-1 and TRBJ2-2; 10 bases line up with TRBD1. The CDR3 is 15 residues long. Germline V gene data show CDR1 as DFQATT and CDR2 as SNEGSKA (reference sequence). The V gene end was trimmed by 3 bases and the J gene end by 3 bases; junction bases not matched to a gene: 4. For the CDR3, the DNA is TGCAGTGCTAGTAGAGGGACAGGGGACACCGGGGAGCTGTTTTTT. This gives the protein CSASRGTGDTGELFF.

This clonotype was seen a few times. The rearrangement uses TRBV20-1 and TRBJ2-7; D gene uncertain. The V end was cut by 4 bases, the J end by 6 bases, with 7 bases between. The CDR3 contains 10 residues. In germline, CDR1 is DFQATT, CDR2 SNEGSKA (reference sequence). CDR3 nucleotide sequence: TGCAGTGCTACCCAATTCGAGCAGTACTTC. Its protein product is CSATQFEQYF.

The chain is built from TRBV18 and TRBJ1-2; a weak D match, TRBD1 (5 bases). The CDR3 totals 13 residues. Germline CDR1 reads KGHSH; CDR2 reads LQKENI. Trimming took off 3 bases at V and 4 bases at J, with 9 bases between the two ends. In DNA, the CDR3 is TGTGCCAGCTCACCCCGACAGACCTATGGCTACACCTTC. It codes for CASSPRQTYGYTF. Using reference TRBV18 and TRBJ1-2 for the parts outside the CDR3, the full variable domain is NAGVMQNPRHLVRRRGQEARLRCSPMKGHSHVYWYRQLPEEGLKFMVYLQKENIIDESGMPKERFSAEFPKEGPSILRIQQVVRGDSAAYFCASSPRQTYGYTFGSGTRLTVV.

The J gene is TRBJ1-1, the V gene TRBV4-2; D unresolved. The CDR3 contains 13 residues. Between the trimmed V and J ends, which lost 0 bases and 3 bases, there was a span of 5 bases. The germline V gene encodes CDR1 LGHNA and CDR2 YNFKEQ. Written as DNA, the CDR3 is TGTGCCAGCAGCCAAGACGCTCACACTGAAGCTTTCTTT. As protein: CASSQDAHTEAFF.

The rearrangement joins TRBV4-1 to TRBJ2-2; TRBD1 agrees at 10 bases. V shed 4 bases, J shed 6 bases, and the junction held 8 bases outside the gene matches. Germline V gene sequence: CDR1 MGHRA, CDR2 YSYEKL. The length of the CDR3 is 16 residues. CDR3 protein: CASSPRGQGTPGELFF. The CDR3 nucleotides read TGCGCCAGCAGCCCCCGGGGACAGGGGACCCCCGGGGAGCTGTTTTTT.

The V call is TRBV5-1, the J call TRBJ2-7; TRBD2 aligns across 10 bases. This CDR3 contains 16 residues. Trimming cost V 0 bases and J 0 bases; bases outside gene matches: 3. The germline CDR1 and CDR2 sequences are SGHRS and YFSETQ. DNA of the CDR3: TGCGCCAGCAGCTTGGGCCTAGCGGGGGACTCCTACGAGCAGTACTTC. Protein sequence: CASSLGLAGDSYEQYF.

The chain is built from TRBV6-1 and TRBJ2-1; D gene unclear. Germline V gene data show CDR1 as MNHNS and CDR2 as SASEGT. The CDR3 is 16 residues long. V shed 6 bases and J shed 4 bases, with 19 bases lying between them. Here the CDR3 reads CASSPASRGLYNEQFF. The CDR3, as DNA: TGTGCCAGCAGCCCCGCATCCCGAGGCCTTTACAATGAGCAGTTCTTC.

The V call is TRBV7-2, the J call TRBJ2-1; unclear D gene. Germline CDR1 and CDR2: SGHTA and FQGNSA. This CDR3 region has 13 residues. Trimming shortened V by 4 bases and J by 5 bases, and 9 bases separated the two germline ends. As DNA, the CDR3 is TGTGCCAGCAGCTGGTTAATCGACAATGAGCAGTTCTTC. As protein: CASSWLIDNEQFF.

The chain couples TRBV3-1 to TRBJ2-5; D is unresolved. The CDR3 spans 14 residues. Deletions cut 4 bases from V and 1 base from J, with 10 bases between. CDR1 LGHDT and CDR2 YNNKEL come from the germline V gene (reference sequence). The CDR3 coding sequence is TGTGCCAGCAGCCCACAGTGGGTCCAAGAGACCCAGTACTTC. This codes for CASSPQWVQETQYF.

This clonotype was seen only a few times. The chain recombines TRBV20-1 with TRBJ2-1; 12 positions match TRBD2. CDR3 length: 17 amino acids. CDR1 DFQATT and CDR2 SNEGSKA come from the germline V gene (reference sequence). Trimming removed 6 bases from V and 4 bases from J; junction bases left unmatched: 13. The DNA of the CDR3 is TGCAGTGCGACGACTAGCGGGGGCCGGAATTCATACAATGAGCAGTTCTTC. It encodes CSATTSGGRNSYNEQFF.